This section outlines one TCR beta chain sequence together with its context. This entry is derived from a study of T cell responses to AZD1222 COVID-19 vaccine. Assay: immunoSEQ multiplex PCR; the TCRdb copy retains only in-frame clones and omits some. The sample gives about 94,000 clones, about 88% of which show up once; about an eighth is in the top ten. Germline CDR1 KGHSH, CDR2 LQKENI. V lost 2 bases and J lost 4, with 20 bases in between. The CDR3 is made up of 17 amino acids. The clonotype was recovered from an adult in good health. The sample in question was peripheral blood, obtained on day 0 of AZD1222 vaccination. The rearrangement uses TRBV18 and TRBJ2-5, with D perhaps matching TRBD1 (6 bases). The CDR3 DNA reads as TGTGCCAGCTCACCAATTAGGAGTCACAGGGCGGCAGAGACCCAGTACTTC. Amino acid sequence: CASSPIRSHRAAETQYF.